These T cell receptor beta chains were read from a single sample in a study of control samples from healthy donors and cancer patients. Sequencing used immunoSEQ multiplex PCR; TCRdb keeps in-frame clones, though not all of them. The table lists 150,000 to 170,000 clones, 85% to 95% of them singletons, with approximately 6% in the top ten. The sequenced sample consisted of blood. These receptors were obtained from a man aged 35 to 55 in good health. Each CDR3 is given with its conserved first and last residue. Fields, in order: CDR3 length, D gene, V gene, J gene, clone size, CDR3 DNA, CDR3 protein. The D gene is left open where the match is weak. Only some rows state a clone size, as once, few, many or a class for expanded clones.

16,TRBD1,TRBV5-6,TRBJ1-5,NA,TGTGCCAGCAGCTTGGCGGGACAGGCTAACAATCAGCCCCAGCATTTT,CASSLAGQANNQPQHF
14,TRBD2,TRBV28,TRBJ2-3,NA,TGTGCCAGCAGTTCCGGACTAGCCGCAGATACGCAGTATTTT,CASSSGLAADTQYF
14,NA,TRBV9,TRBJ2-7,NA,TGTGCCAGCAGCGTAGACCAGCTAGCCTACGAGCAGTACTTC,CASSVDQLAYEQYF
11,NA,TRBV11-2,TRBJ2-3,NA,TGTGCCAGCAGCTTAGCGGATACGCAGTATTTT,CASSLADTQYF
15,NA,TRBV5-4,TRBJ2-1,NA,TGTGCCAGCAGCTCGAGGGGAGGGGGGATGGATGAGCAGTTCTTC,CASSSRGGGMDEQFF
13,TRBD1,TRBV6-5,TRBJ1-2,NA,TGTGCCAGCAGTTACAGACAGGGGTATGGCTACACCTTC,CASSYRQGYGYTF
13,NA,TRBV2,TRBJ1-5,NA,TGTGCCAGCAGTGTCGAGGGTTCTGGGCCCCAGCATTTT,CASSVEGSGPQHF
15,NA,TRBV6-5,TRBJ1-2,NA,TGTGCCAGCAGTTACTCGGTAGGGGGGCACTATGGCTACACCTTC,CASSYSVGGHYGYTF
14,TRBD1,TRBV5-6,TRBJ1-2,NA,TGTGCCAGCGTCCGGGACAGGGCGAACTATGGCTACACCTTC,CASVRDRANYGYTF
18,NA,TRBV12-5,TRBJ2-6,NA,TGTGCTAGTGGTTTGGACAGGGACTGGCTCTCTGGGGCCAACGTCCTGACTTTC,CASGLDRDWLSGANVLTF
14,NA,TRBV28,TRBJ1-4,NA,TGTGCCAGCAGTTTAGTGACAGGTGGAGAAAAACTGTTTTTT,CASSLVTGGEKLFF
18,TRBD1,TRBV14,TRBJ1-1,NA,TGTGCCAGCAGCCAAGATGCCCTATACAGGGGTTTGAACACTGAAGCTTTCTTT,CASSQDALYRGLNTEAFF
11,NA,TRBV30,TRBJ1-6,NA,TGTGCCTGGAGTTTTGGTTCACCCCTCCACTTT,CAWSFGSPLHF
15,TRBD1,TRBV29-1,TRBJ1-1,NA,TGCAGCGTTGAAACCAGGGGGCGGGGGAACACTGAAGCTTTCTTT,CSVETRGRGNTEAFF
17,TRBD1,TRBV11-2,TRBJ2-6,NA,TGTGCCAGCAGCTTAGACAGCAGGGGGTCTGGGGCCAACGTCCTGACTTTC,CASSLDSRGSGANVLTF
14,TRBD1,TRBV2,TRBJ1-2,NA,TGTGCCAGCTTGGTGGAGACAGGGGGCTATGGCTACACCTTC,CASLVETGGYGYTF
13,NA,TRBV12-3/TRBV12-4,TRBJ2-2,NA,TGTGCCAGCAGTTTAGGCAACACCGGGGAGCTGTTTTTT,CASSLGNTGELFF
12,NA,TRBV7-2,TRBJ1-2,NA,TGTGCCAGCAGCTTATATCGTGGGGGCTACACCTTC,CASSLYRGGYTF
19,NA,TRBV7-9,TRBJ2-4,NA,TGTGCCAGCAGCTTAGTTAACATCCGGGACGGTCTAGCCAAAAACATTCAGTACTTC,CASSLVNIRDGLAKNIQYF
14,NA,TRBV2,TRBJ1-2,NA,TGTGCCAGCAGCTCAGGGGAGAGGGTCCGGGGCTACACCTTC,CASSSGERVRGYTF
12,NA,TRBV7-6,TRBJ1-4,once,TGTGCCAGCAGCTTGTGGGGTGAAAAACTGTTTTTT,CASSLWGEKLFF
14,NA,TRBV5-1,TRBJ1-2,once,TGCGCCAGCAGCTTTGGGACGGAGTCTTATGGCTACACCTTC,CASSFGTESYGYTF
13,NA,TRBV9,TRBJ1-5,NA,TGTGCCAGCAGCGCGGGCCCCAATCAGCCCCAGCATTTT,CASSAGPNQPQHF
12,NA,TRBV6-5,TRBJ1-1,NA,TGTGCCGAGGGGACAACGGGGGGCACGACTTTCTTT,CAEGTTGGTTFF
16,NA,TRBV7-9,TRBJ1-4,NA,TGTGCCAGCAGCTTAGACGGGGCAGGGCTGGATGAAAAACTGTTTTTT,CASSLDGAGLDEKLFF
15,NA,TRBV27,TRBJ1-6,NA,TGTGCCAGCAGGACAGCCAGCTCCTATAATTCACCCCTCCACTTT,CASRTASSYNSPLHF
15,TRBD1,TRBV9,TRBJ1-1,NA,TGTGCCAGCAGCGCCACACAGGGGGCTCTGACTGAAGCTTTCTTT,CASSATQGALTEAFF
17,TRBD2,TRBV4-2,TRBJ2-3,NA,TGTGCCAGCAGCCAGGACGGGGGGGCTTCTACCACAGATACGCAGTATTTT,CASSQDGGASTTDTQYF
14,NA,TRBV21-1,TRBJ1-5,NA,TGTGCCAGCAGCAAAAGACGTGCCAATCAGCCCCAGCATTTT,CASSKRRANQPQHF
16,NA,TRBV7-8,TRBJ2-3,NA,TGTGCCAGCAGCTTATTGGACTTCCCTAGCACAGATACGCAGTATTTT,CASSLLDFPSTDTQYF
12,TRBD1,TRBV24-1,TRBJ2-7,NA,TGTGCCACCGGGACAGGGGGCTACGAGCAGTACTTC,CATGTGGYEQYF
16,NA,TRBV19,TRBJ2-2,NA,TGTGCCAGTAGTCCAAAACAGGGATACGTGACCGGGGAGCTGTTTTTT,CASSPKQGYVTGELFF
13,NA,TRBV12-3/TRBV12-4,TRBJ1-5,NA,TGTGCCAGCAGTTTATCTGGGAATCAGCCCCAGCATTTT,CASSLSGNQPQHF
15,NA,TRBV6-6,TRBJ1-2,NA,TGTGCCAGCAGTTCCGCGACATCGAGCAACTATGGCTACACCTTC,CASSSATSSNYGYTF
15,TRBD2,TRBV6-5,TRBJ2-1,NA,TGTGCCAGCACTCATGGACTAGCGGGGGGTTCCGAGCAGTTCTTC,CASTHGLAGGSEQFF
16,TRBD2,TRBV28,TRBJ2-7,NA,TGTGCCAGCAGTTCCCCTCGGGGGGGCTATATAGGCGAGCAGTACTTC,CASSSPRGGYIGEQYF
13,NA,TRBV30,TRBJ2-3,NA,TGTGGTTTAAAGGGGATAGGGACAGATACGCAGTATTTT,CGLKGIGTDTQYF
13,TRBD1,TRBV28,TRBJ1-2,NA,TGTGCCAGCAGCTGGCAGGGGGGCTATGGCTACACCTTC,CASSWQGGYGYTF
16,NA,TRBV28,TRBJ1-1,NA,TGTGCCAGCAGTTTATTGGAGACCCTAAATTTCACTGAAGCTTTCTTT,CASSLLETLNFTEAFF
17,TRBD1,TRBV28,TRBJ2-7,NA,TGTGCCAGCAGTTTACCTCCCTCGACAGGGACCGTCTACGAGCAGTACTTC,CASSLPPSTGTVYEQYF
11,NA,TRBV2,TRBJ2-1,NA,TGTGCCAGCAGGGGAAAATATGAGCAGTTCTTC,CASRGKYEQFF
14,NA,TRBV5-1,TRBJ1-3,NA,TGCGCCAGCAGCCCGGGTCGCAGCGGCAACACCATATATTTT,CASSPGRSGNTIYF
13,NA,TRBV5-1,TRBJ1-4,NA,TGCGCCAGCAGCGGCGACAACAGTGAAAAACTGTTTTTT,CASSGDNSEKLFF
12,NA,TRBV30,TRBJ1-4,NA,TGTGCCTGGCAACAGCCAAATGAAAAACTGTTTTTT,CAWQQPNEKLFF
15,NA,TRBV5-1,TRBJ1-6,once,TGCGCCAGCAGCTTTGGGGGGGCAGGGAATTCACCCCTCCACTTT,CASSFGGAGNSPLHF
15,TRBD1,TRBV6-1,TRBJ1-2,NA,TGTGCCAGCAGTGCGGACAGGGCCTGGATCTATGGCTACACCTTC,CASSADRAWIYGYTF
18,NA,TRBV3-1/TRBV3-2,TRBJ2-6,NA,TGTGCCAGCAGCCCTTATCCGGACAGCTTCTCTGGGGCCAACGTCCTGACTTTC,CASSPYPDSFSGANVLTF
16,TRBD2,TRBV10-2,TRBJ2-1,NA,TGCGCCAGCAGAGGAGGGACTAGCGGGGGGGCCGGGGAGCAGTTCTTC,CASRGGTSGGAGEQFF
20,TRBD1,TRBV11-3,TRBJ1-6,NA,TGTGCCAGCAGTTCCCGGACAGGGGGCACTCCGAGCTCCTATAATTCACCCCTCCACTTT,CASSSRTGGTPSSYNSPLHF
14,NA,TRBV4-1,TRBJ2-1,NA,TGCGCCAGCAGCCAAGATAGGCTCGACAATGAGCAGTTCTTC,CASSQDRLDNEQFF
15,TRBD1,TRBV10-3,TRBJ1-2,NA,TGTGCCATCAGTGATCAGGGGGCGCGCGGCTATGGCTACACCTTC,CAISDQGARGYGYTF